These 19 T cell receptor beta chains originate from one sample sequenced in a study of Graves' ophthalmopathy and Graves' hyperthyroidism. TCR beta CDR3 amplification used RNA transcripts. First-round RT-PCR with HTBI primers preceded a second-round multiplex PCR. A single record per CDR3 protein comes from TCRdb applying MiXCR to the multiplex PCR reads. The data hold about 58,000 distinct CDR3 sequences, with less than 65% observed a single time. Sequenced: peripheral blood. The receptors originated from an adult woman with Graves' ophthalmopathy.

This clonotype was detected ten times or more. V gene TRBV6-2 or TRBV6-3 combines with J gene TRBJ2-1; 11 nucleotides align to TRBD2. Trimming at V came to 6 bases and at J to 4 bases, leaving 2 bases not matched to a gene. Germline V gene data show CDR1 as MNHEY and CDR2 as SVGEGT. The CDR3 extends over 14 amino acids. CDR3 nucleotide sequence: TGTGCCAGCAGAACTAGCGGGGGATACAATGAGCAGTTCTTC. This translates into CASRTSGGYNEQFF.

To note about this clonotype: The conserved closing phenylalanine or tryptophan is absent in this CDR3, likely reflecting a read error. V is TRBV9 and J is TRBJ2-3; 13 positions agree with TRBD2. Looked up from germline, CDR1 is SGDLS and CDR2 is YYNGEE. The CDR3 is made up of 17 amino acids. V trimming: 0 bases; J trimming: 11 bases; junction bases outside the gene matches: 12. CDR3 sequence reads: CASSVGGGTSGNNEQYV. CDR3 DNA: TGTGCCAGCAGCGTAGGAGGGGGGACTAGCGGGAACAATGAGCAGTATGTT.

The chain links TRBV20-1 to TRBJ1-1, with D possibly TRBD1 on 5 matching bases. Between the trimmed V and J ends, which lost 6 bases and 5 bases, there was a span of 28 bases. Germline loops: CDR1 DFQATT, CDR2 SNEGSKA (reference sequence). This CDR3 is built from 17 residues. This CDR3 reads CSAGTSGSTKYSTEAFF. Here the CDR3 DNA reads TGCAGTGCCGGGACTAGTGGGAGTACTAAGTATAGTACTGAAGCTTTCTTT.

J is TRBJ1-4 and V is TRBV20-1, with no clear D. The CDR3 runs to 14 residues. V was shortened by 3 bases and J by 4 bases, with 12 bases between the two germline ends. Germline CDR1 DFQATT, CDR2 SNEGSKA (reference sequence). The chain's CDR3 is CSASPPQDNEKLFF. In DNA, the CDR3 is TGCAGTGCTAGCCCACCCCAGGATAATGAAAAACTGTTTTTT.

This clonotype was recorded many times. The chain links TRBV7-9 to TRBJ2-1, with 11 positions matching TRBD2. The germline gives CDR1 SEHNR, CDR2 FQNEAQ (reference sequence). The CDR3 covers 15 residues. Trimming at V came to 5 bases and at J to 6 bases, leaving 6 bases not matched to a gene. CDR3 in amino acids: CASSPGLADLNEQFF. CDR3 nucleotides: TGTGCCAGCAGCCCGGGACTAGCGGACCTCAATGAGCAGTTCTTC. The full variable domain, its missing parts supplied by reference TRBV7-9 and TRBJ2-1, is DTGVSQNPRHKITKRGQNVTFRCDPISEHNRLYWYRQTLGQGPEFLTYFQNEAQLEKSRLLSDRFSAERPKGSFSTLEIQRTEQGDSAMYLCASSPGLADLNEQFFGPGTRLTVL.

The V call is TRBV7-6, the J call TRBJ2-7; 10 bases line up with TRBD2. The V and J ends lost 1 base and 5 bases, in that order; junction bases with no gene match: 5. CDR3 length: 15 amino acids. The germline CDR1 and CDR2 sequences are SGHVS and FNYEAQ. The CDR3 bases are TGTGCCAGCAGCTTAGGAGGACTAGCGGTCGACGAGCAGTACTTC. It yields the protein CASSLGGLAVDEQYF.

This clonotype was observed a single time. The chain joins TRBV28 to TRBJ2-5, with D tentatively TRBD2 (5 bases). CDR1 is MDHEN, CDR2 SYDVKM, per germline. The germline V and J ends were trimmed by 7 bases and 9 bases, with 21 bases remaining between them. The length of the CDR3 is 14 residues. CDR3 bases: TGTGCCAGCACCGAACAAGGAGGCAATCAGCCCCAGTACTTC. Its translation is CASTEQGGNQPQYF.

The chain has TRBV12-1 and TRBJ2-1; whether TRBD1, the table's D call, matches the DNA was not checked. TRBV12-1 is a listed pseudogene. CDR3 size: 14 residues. CDR3 sequence: CASSFAEAPPEQFF. In DNA form, the CDR3 reads TGTGCCAGCAGCTTTGCCGAGGCTCCCCCGGAGCAGTTCTTC.

The V call is TRBV27, the J call TRBJ1-3; no firm D call. This CDR3 spans 14 amino acids. Germline values: CDR1 MNHEY, CDR2 SMNVEV (reference sequence). Deletions cut 5 bases from V and 9 bases from J, with 17 bases between. CDR3 coding DNA: TGTGCCAGCAGTGCATACAGCGCAGGATGCACCATATATTTT. Protein product: CASSAYSAGCTIYF.

The table lists this clonotype with many counts. The chain recombines TRBV29-1 with TRBJ2-4; tentatively, D is TRBD1 (6 bases). The CDR3 has 12 residues. Germline V lookup: CDR1 SQVTM, CDR2 ANQGSEA. V lost 5 bases to trimming and J lost 6 bases, with 11 bases between them. CDR3 coding DNA: TGCAGCGTTCTTAAAGGGGGAAACATTCAGTACTTC. It specifies CSVLKGGNIQYF.

This clonotype was picked up a small number of times. The rearrangement uses TRBV30 and TRBJ1-5; D remains ambiguous. The CDR3 has 17 amino acids. Germline V gene data show CDR1 as GTSNPN and CDR2 as SVGIG (reference sequence). The germline V and J ends were trimmed by 1 base and 10 bases, with 26 bases remaining between them. CDR3 loop: CAWSEALGHRDRGPQHF. DNA for the CDR3: TGTGCCTGGAGTGAAGCCCTCGGGCATCGGGATCGAGGACCCCAGCATTTT.

This chain uses TRBV6-6 with TRBJ2-3; 7 bases fit TRBD2. The junction had 9 bases not matched to a gene; V was cut back by 0 bases and J by 0 bases. This CDR3 has 18 amino acids. Germline V gene lookup returns CDR1 MNHNY and CDR2 SVGAGI (reference sequence). For the CDR3, the DNA is TGTGCCAGCAGTTACTCCCGTGGGGGGAGGGTCAGCACAGATACGCAGTATTTT. Encoded protein: CASSYSRGGRVSTDTQYF.

Points on this clonotype: One end of the junction fails to match germline, which may point to a read error. The chain employs TRBV20-1 and TRBJ2-1; 10 positions agree with TRBD2. Germline CDR1 and CDR2: DFQATT and SNEGSKA (reference sequence). The length of the CDR3 is 12 residues. The CDR3 spells CSARLAGAEQSF. CDR3 coding DNA: TGCAGTGCTAGACTAGCGGGAGCTGAGCAGTCCTTC.

At least ten counts were recorded for this clonotype. The chain carries TRBV4-3 and TRBJ1-3, with TRBD1 matching over 7 bases. The CDR3 contains 17 residues. CDR1 and CDR2 from the germline V gene are LGHNA and YSLEER. The junction had 9 bases not matched to a gene; V was cut back by 4 bases and J by 0 bases. The CDR3 sequence: CASSPNGDRVSGNTIYF. In nucleotides, the CDR3 is TGCGCCAGCAGCCCAAACGGGGACAGAGTCTCTGGAAACACCATATATTTT.

Relative to its sample, this clonotype is medium-sized. V is TRBV24-1 and J is TRBJ2-3; unclear D gene. The germline gives CDR1 KGHDR, CDR2 SFDVKD. The V and J ends lost 1 base and 0 bases respectively, with 4 bases between them. This CDR3 comprises 14 residues. The CDR3 sequence is CATSDFKSTDTQYF. The DNA for the CDR3 is TGTGCCACCAGTGATTTCAAAAGCACAGATACGCAGTATTTT.

This rearrangement joins TRBV20-1 to TRBJ2-1; D is unclear. Trimming shortened V by 2 bases and J by 15 bases, and 8 bases separated the two germline ends. This CDR3 is 9 amino acids long. Germline values: CDR1 DFQATT, CDR2 SNEGSKA (reference sequence). CDR3 region: CSARKERFF. The DNA for the CDR3 is TGCAGTGCTAGAAAGGAGAGGTTCTTC.

There are many counts of this clonotype. The chain joins TRBV28 to TRBJ1-6; 10 nucleotides agree with TRBD1. V dropped 4 bases and J dropped 5; count of bases not matched to a gene: 2. This CDR3 contains 15 residues. Germline V gene sequence: CDR1 MDHEN, CDR2 SYDVKM. The CDR3 loop reads CASSSGTGDNSPLHF. The CDR3 DNA is TGTGCCAGCAGTTCCGGGACAGGGGATAATTCACCCCTCCACTTT.

Worth noting for this clonotype: With a much larger clone just one base away, this may be a read error. The V call is TRBV12-3 or TRBV12-4, the J call TRBJ2-2, with 7 nucleotides matching TRBD1. This CDR3 spans 16 amino acids. The CDR3 DNA is TGTGCCAGCAGGGGGCCAGGGGGAACGAACACCGGGGAGCTGTCTTTT. Encoded protein: CASRGPGGTNTGELSF.

The chain combines TRBV7-3 with TRBJ2-7, with TRBD2 matching 12 bases. The CDR3 loop spans 14 amino acids. Germline CDR1 is SGHTA and CDR2 is FQGTGA. Trimming took 5 bases from V and 3 from J; bases not matched to a gene: 2. CDR3 nucleotide sequence: TGTGCCAGCAGCGAGACTAGCGGGAGCTACGAGCAGTACTTC. The encoded protein is CASSETSGSYEQYF.